This entry lists 21 T cell receptor beta chains sequenced from one sample in a study of T cells in tuberculosis. Assay: immunoSEQ multiplex PCR; the TCRdb copy retains only in-frame clones and omits some. The repertoire holds 25,000 to 35,000 clones, about 91% seen once, with 6.8% in the top ten. Time point reported: new active TB diagnosis, blood taken before or within 7 days of starting treatment. The sequenced sample was PBMCs, obtained at tuberculosis diagnosis. Receptor source: an adult with tuberculosis.

This chain connects TRBV5-4 to TRBJ1-6; TRBD1 aligns across 7 bases. Trimming removed 2 bases from V and 8 bases from J; junction bases left unmatched: 4. The CDR3 loop spans 14 amino acids. Germline CDR1 and CDR2: SGHNT and YYREEE (reference sequence). The CDR3 bases are TGTGCCAGCAGCTTAGGGGGCAGTTATTCACCCCTCCACTTT. Translating it yields CASSLGGSYSPLHF.

The V call is TRBV19, the J call TRBJ1-3; perhaps TRBD1 as D (5 bases). The germline V and J ends were trimmed by 5 bases and 0 bases, with 14 bases remaining between them. Germline-derived CDR1 and CDR2 are LNHDA and SQIVND (reference sequence). There are 16 residues in the CDR3. CDR3 sequence reads: CASSSEGLPSGNTIYF. The CDR3, as DNA: TGTGCCAGTAGTTCGGAGGGACTTCCCTCTGGAAACACCATATATTTT. Full variable domain (missing parts from reference TRBV19 and TRBJ1-3): DGGITQSPKYLFRKEGQNVTLSCEQNLNHDAMYWYRQDPGQGLRLIYYSQIVNDFQKGDIAEGYSVSREKKESFPLTVTSAQKNPTAFYLCASSSEGLPSGNTIYFGEGSWLTVV.

The V gene is TRBV7-2, the J gene TRBJ2-1; D not resolved. V shed 5 bases and J shed 8 bases, with 13 bases lying between them. Germline CDR1 and CDR2: SGHTA and FQGNSA. This CDR3 spans 13 amino acids. CDR3 DNA sequence: TGTGCCAGCAGCCTGAATTTGGGCCATGAGCAGTTCTTC. Amino acid sequence: CASSLNLGHEQFF.

The V call is TRBV6-5, the J call TRBJ1-4, with D tentatively TRBD1 (6 bases). Per the germline V gene, CDR1 is MNHEY and CDR2 is SVGAGI. The CDR3 has 15 amino acids. Trimming removed 2 bases from V and 10 bases from J, with 17 bases in between. Written as DNA, the CDR3 is TGTGCCAGCAGTTACCGTAGACAGGACCTGGGAAAACTGTTTTTT. It is translated as CASSYRRQDLGKLFF.

The genes are TRBV14 and TRBJ2-7; tentative D call: TRBD1 (5 bases). Germline V lookup: CDR1 SGHDN, CDR2 FVKESK. The CDR3 extends over 12 amino acids. Trimming took 7 bases from V and 3 from J, leaving 10 bases between them. CDR3 bases: TGTGCCAGCAATCACCAGGGCTACGAGCAGTACTTC. Its protein is CASNHQGYEQYF.

The chain carries TRBV10-1 and TRBJ2-5; unclear D gene. This CDR3 region has 13 residues. CDR1 is WNHNN and CDR2 is SYGVQD in the germline V gene (reference sequence). Trimming removed 4 bases at V and 4 bases at J, with 10 bases between. CDR3 amino acids: CASSARLGETQYF. For the CDR3, the DNA is TGCGCCAGCAGTGCCCGCCTCGGAGAGACCCAGTACTTC.

This chain joins TRBV7-2 and TRBJ2-1, with TRBD2 matching over 12 bases. This CDR3 contains 15 residues. The germline CDR1 and CDR2 sequences are SGHTA and FQGNSA. V lost 5 bases to trimming and J lost 7 bases; unmatched junction nucleotides: 6. The CDR3 region is CASSPLAGGWNEQFF. CDR3 in DNA: TGTGCCAGCAGCCCCCTAGCGGGAGGGTGGAATGAGCAGTTCTTC. The variable domain in full, with the rest retrieved from reference TRBV7-2 and TRBJ2-1, is GAGVSQSPSNKVTEKGKDVELRCDPISGHTALYWYRQSLGQGLEFLIYFQGNSAPDKSGLPSDRFSAERTGGSVSTLTIQRTQQEDSAVYLCASSPLAGGWNEQFFGPGTRLTVL.

The rearrangement uses TRBV19 and TRBJ1-3; D not certain. V shed 1 base and J shed 7 bases, with 5 bases lying between them. The CDR3 is 12 amino acids. The germline V gene encodes CDR1 LNHDA and CDR2 SQIVND (reference sequence). The CDR3 sequence is CASSIGPNTIYF. In DNA, the CDR3 is TGTGCCAGTAGTATAGGGCCGAACACCATATATTTT. The full variable domain, rest sourced from reference TRBV19 and TRBJ1-3, is DGGITQSPKYLFRKEGQNVTLSCEQNLNHDAMYWYRQDPGQGLRLIYYSQIVNDFQKGDIAEGYSVSREKKESFPLTVTSAQKNPTAFYLCASSIGPNTIYFGEGSWLTVV.

The count of this clone is one. The rearrangement links TRBV28 to TRBJ2-7; no reliable D call. Germline V gene data show CDR1 as MDHEN and CDR2 as SYDVKM. The CDR3 has 11 amino acids. Trimming pared 4 bases from V and 11 bases from J, leaving 12 bases between. The CDR3 protein is CASSSILLEYF. CDR3 DNA sequence: TGTGCCAGCAGTTCCATACTACTGGAGTACTTC. Full variable domain (remainder filled in from reference TRBV28 and TRBJ2-7): DVKVTQSSRYLVKRTGEKVFLECVQDMDHENMFWYRQDPGLGLRLIYFSYDVKMKEKGDIPEGYSVSREKKERFSLILESASTNQTSMYLCASSSILLEYFGPGTRLTVT.

The sample holds one count of this clone. This chain connects TRBV5-1 to TRBJ2-7; 8 bases fit TRBD2. The J segment lost 0 bases and the V segment lost 2 bases, leaving 10 bases of the junction unmatched. Germline CDR1 reads SGHRS; CDR2 reads YFSETQ. This CDR3 has 17 residues. The CDR3 reads CASSFGGPTSGSYEQYF. As DNA, the CDR3 is TGCGCCAGCAGCTTTGGCGGCCCTACTAGCGGCTCCTACGAGCAGTACTTC.

This sequence joins TRBV7-8 and TRBJ2-4, with D unresolved. The CDR3 has 14 residues. V was trimmed by 4 bases and J by 0 bases, leaving 7 bases between them. Germline values: CDR1 SGHVS, CDR2 FQNEAQ. The CDR3 coding sequence is TGTGCCAGCAGCTCCCTGAGAGCCAAAAACATTCAGTACTTC. Protein product: CASSSLRAKNIQYF.

This chain joins TRBV28 and TRBJ2-7; 7 bases map to TRBD1. The CDR3 covers 15 residues. Germline assignment: CDR1 MDHEN and CDR2 SYDVKM. Trimming at V came to 4 bases and at J to 4 bases, leaving 10 bases not matched to a gene. CDR3 nucleotide sequence: TGTGCCAGCAGTTCGGACGGGACAGCTCAATACGAGCAGTACTTC. Amino acid sequence: CASSSDGTAQYEQYF.

This rearrangement joins TRBV7-9 to TRBJ2-7, with no clear D. The CDR3 is made up of 15 amino acids. CDR1 SEHNR and CDR2 FQNEAQ come from the germline V gene (reference sequence). Trimming cost V 1 base and J 3 bases, with 13 bases left between them. CDR3 region: CASSLEPLRLYEQYF. The CDR3 nucleotides are TGTGCCAGCAGCTTAGAGCCACTACGCCTCTACGAGCAGTACTTC. Looking up the rest from reference TRBV7-9 and TRBJ2-7 gives the full variable domain: DTGVSQNPRHKITKRGQNVTFRCDPISEHNRLYWYRQTLGQGPEFLTYFQNEAQLEKSRLLSDRFSAERPKGSFSTLEIQRTEQGDSAMYLCASSLEPLRLYEQYFGPGTRLTVT.

V usage is TRBV4-3 and J usage is TRBJ1-2; a weak D match, TRBD1 (5 bases). The ends were cut back, 0 bases at V and 4 bases at J, with 15 bases in the middle. Germline lookup yields CDR1 LGHNA and CDR2 YSLEER. There are 16 residues in the CDR3. The CDR3 DNA sequence: TGCGCCAGCAGCCAAGAACAAGGAGGGGATTCCTATGGCTACACCTTC. Translating it yields CASSQEQGGDSYGYTF.

This rearrangement joins TRBV30 to TRBJ1-2, with TRBD1 as a possible D gene (6 bases). Trimming took 1 base from V and 4 from J, leaving 10 bases between them. Germline V gives CDR1 GTSNPN, CDR2 SVGIG (reference sequence). The CDR3 runs 13 residues. CDR3 residues: CAWSDQGGYGYTF. The CDR3 bases are TGTGCCTGGAGTGATCAAGGGGGCTATGGCTACACCTTC. Full variable domain (remainder filled in from reference TRBV30 and TRBJ1-2): SQTIHQWPATLVQPVGSPLSLECTVEGTSNPNLYWYRQAAGRGLQLLFYSVGIGQISSEVPQNLSASRPQDRQFILSSKKLLLSDSGFYLCAWSDQGGYGYTFGSGTRLTVV.

The chain employs TRBV10-1 and TRBJ2-1; possible D gene TRBD2, 6 bases. Trimming pared 4 bases from V and 1 base from J, leaving 11 bases between. The CDR3 runs 15 residues. Germline CDR1 and CDR2: WNHNN and SYGVQD (reference sequence). CDR3: CASSGGEWSYNEQFF. The CDR3 region has the DNA TGCGCCAGCAGTGGGGGGGAGTGGTCCTACAATGAGCAGTTCTTC.

The rearrangement uses TRBV19 and TRBJ1-1; 8 bases agree with TRBD1. J gave up 1 base and V 4 bases, and 14 bases lay outside the gene matches. This CDR3 is built from 18 residues. Germline V lookup: CDR1 LNHDA, CDR2 SQIVND (reference sequence). This CDR3 is CASSSLVAGTGPNTEAFF. The CDR3 nucleotides are TGTGCCAGTAGTAGTTTAGTGGCCGGGACAGGCCCGAACACTGAAGCTTTCTTT.

The chain links TRBV12-5 to TRBJ2-7; D unclear. CDR3 length: 13 residues. Germline loops: CDR1 LGHNT, CDR2 FRNRAP. The ends were cut back, 7 bases at V and 2 bases at J, with 12 bases in the middle. The CDR3 DNA sequence: TGTGCTAGTGCAGGTGGCAGTCCCTACGAGCAGTACTTC. Its translation is CASAGGSPYEQYF.

This clone was counted a single time. The chain couples TRBV11-2 to TRBJ2-7; 9 nucleotides match TRBD2. After removal of 7 bases from V and 2 bases from J, the junction contained 6 bases not matched to a gene. Germline V gene data show CDR1 as SGHAT and CDR2 as FQNNGV. This CDR3 has 14 amino acids. The CDR3 nucleotides read TGTGCCAGCATCGCGACTAGCGGAACCTACGAGCAGTACTTC. Translated: CASIATSGTYEQYF.

This chain links TRBV6-1 with TRBJ1-1; D not resolved. Trimming pared 5 bases from V and 4 bases from J, leaving 14 bases between. Germline assignment: CDR1 MNHNS and CDR2 SASEGT. The CDR3 is made up of 14 amino acids. The CDR3 DNA reads TGTGCCAGCAGTCCTCCGACTCGAACCACTGAAGCTTTCTTT. This gives the protein CASSPPTRTTEAFF.

The genes are TRBV7-4 and TRBJ1-5, with a weak D call TRBD1 (6 bases). The CDR3 extends over 18 amino acids. The germline V and J ends were trimmed by 1 base and 0 bases, with 16 bases remaining between them. Germline V gene data show CDR1 as SGHVT and CDR2 as SQSDAQ. CDR3 sequence: CASSLGGGLYPSNQPQHF. In nucleotides, the CDR3 is TGTGCCAGCAGCTTAGGAGGGGGTTTGTACCCTAGCAATCAGCCCCAGCATTTT. The full variable domain, with the rest looked up from reference TRBV7-4 and TRBJ1-5, is GAGVSQSPRYKVAKRGRDVALRCDSISGHVTLYWYRQTLGQGSEVLTYSQSDAQRDKSGRPSGRFSAERPERSVSTLKIQRTEQGDSAVYLCASSLGGGLYPSNQPQHFGDGTRLSIL.